The clone carrying this T cell receptor (beta chain) was recorded at least ten times. Its antigen remains unidentified. The sample's time point: newly diagnosed GD, antithyroid drugs for less than 3 months. Making the TCR library involved RNA that had been extracted from PBMCs. CDR3 regions were amplified by Arm-PCR using iRepertoire HTBI primers to build TCR beta libraries. Authors' methods: Analysis of the samples identified 50 to 75 TRBV and 14 TRBJ segments. TCRdb redid the calling of the multiplex PCR reads with MiXCR, one entry per CDR3 protein. The V and J calls reflect TCRdb's pipeline rather than the authors' work. The data contain 400,000 to 500,000 distinct CDR3 sequences, about 15% of them seen just once; the ten biggest clones take up 20% to 25%. The sample belongs to a study of regulatory T cells in long-lasting Graves disease. Germline V gene data show CDR1 as DFQATT and CDR2 as SNEGSKA (reference sequence). J gave up 6 bases and V 6 bases, and 11 bases lay outside the gene matches. This CDR3 comprises 15 residues.

General observations from the study: Persistent Graves' patients had lower TCR diversity than newly diagnosed ones.

The same data also went into a second study, on T cells in Graves' hyperthyroidism and ophthalmopathy.

This TCR derives from a woman between 18 and 30 years old with Graves disease. The sample was peripheral blood mononuclear cells (PBMCs), taken at new diagnosis, from a patient treated with antithyroid drugs. The chain links TRBV20-1 to TRBJ2-7; TRBD2 aligns across 13 bases. The CDR3 is CSAPGLAGVLGEQYF. CDR3 DNA sequence: TGCAGTGCCCCAGGACTAGCGGGAGTTTTGGGCGAGCAGTACTTC.